These 21 T cell receptor beta chains share one sample of origin, sequenced in a study of T cell responses to AZD1222 COVID-19 vaccine. Generated by immunoSEQ multiplex PCR, the TCRdb table keeps only in-frame clones and is missing some. The repertoire holds 150,000 to 180,000 clones, with roughly nine tenths as singletons. This specimen was peripheral blood, taken on day 0 of AZD1222 vaccination. The receptors originated from an adult in good health.

The gene calls are TRBV6-2 or TRBV6-3 and TRBJ1-2; D is uncertain. CDR1 is MNHEY and CDR2 is SVGEGT in the germline V gene. V was pared by 6 bases and J by 3 bases, with 11 bases between. The CDR3 is 13 amino acids. CDR3 sequence reads: CASSPDVYYGYTF. Here the CDR3 DNA reads TGTGCCAGCAGCCCCGACGTATACTATGGCTACACCTTC.

This clone was observed once. This chain connects TRBV7-7 to TRBJ2-7; 8 positions agree with TRBD2. This CDR3 has 14 residues. V lost 0 bases, J lost 9 bases, and 7 bases stayed unmatched. Germline V gene data show CDR1 as SSHAT and CDR2 as FNYEAQ (reference sequence). As DNA, the CDR3 is TGTGCCAGCAGCTTAGCGGGGAGCGGGAGCACGCAGTACTTC. This gives the protein CASSLAGSGSTQYF.

The V gene is TRBV25-1, the J gene TRBJ1-2, with D possibly being TRBD1 (6 bases). This CDR3 contains 13 residues. Germline V gene data show CDR1 as MGHDK and CDR2 as SYGVNS. V lost 3 bases and J lost 5, with 10 bases in between. CDR3 sequence: CASSDPGTYGYTF. CDR3 sequence (DNA): TGTGCCAGCAGTGACCCCGGGACATATGGCTACACCTTC.

This chain joins TRBV6-1 and TRBJ2-5; 9 nucleotides align to TRBD1. Looked up from germline, CDR1 is MNHNS and CDR2 is SASEGT. The CDR3 is 21 residues long. V shed 1 base, J shed 4 bases, and the junction held 22 bases outside the gene matches. The CDR3, as DNA: TGTGCCAGCAGTGAAGGCCTGGTCGGGACCCGGGACAGGGAAATGTTAGAGACCCAGTACTTC. Amino acids: CASSEGLVGTRDREMLETQYF.

This chain connects TRBV11-2 to TRBJ2-7; TRBD2 agrees at 12 bases. Germline assignment: CDR1 SGHAT and CDR2 FQNNGV. The CDR3 loop spans 14 amino acids. V lost 5 bases and J lost 3; bases outside the gene matches: 2. Written as DNA, the CDR3 is TGTGCCAGCAGCGGACTAGCGGGACACTACGAGCAGTACTTC. It codes for CASSGLAGHYEQYF.

The table lists this clone with a count of one. The gene calls are TRBV18 and TRBJ1-1; 8 bases are a match to TRBD1. Germline values: CDR1 KGHSH, CDR2 LQKENI. J gave up 3 bases and V 3 bases, and 12 bases lay outside the gene matches. CDR3 length equals 17 residues. This chain's CDR3 is CASSPNGAGGADTEAFF. The CDR3 DNA sequence: TGTGCCAGCTCACCCAATGGGGCAGGGGGCGCGGACACTGAAGCTTTCTTT. The full variable domain, with the rest looked up from reference TRBV18 and TRBJ1-1, is NAGVMQNPRHLVRRRGQEARLRCSPMKGHSHVYWYRQLPEEGLKFMVYLQKENIIDESGMPKERFSAEFPKEGPSILRIQQVVRGDSAAYFCASSPNGAGGADTEAFFGQGTRLTVV.

The chain is built from TRBV4-3 and TRBJ2-2, with no clear D. The CDR3 is 16 amino acids. Germline CDR1 and CDR2: LGHNA and YSLEER. Trimming left V 0 bases short and J 1 base short, with 9 bases between. DNA of the CDR3: TGCGCCAGCAGCCAAGACAGGATCGTGAACACCGGGGAGCTGTTTTTT. It encodes CASSQDRIVNTGELFF.

This sequence joins TRBV30 and TRBJ2-1; 11 bases line up with TRBD2. J gave up 5 bases and V 2 bases, and 5 bases lay outside the gene matches. The CDR3 contains 15 residues. Looked up from germline, CDR1 is GTSNPN and CDR2 is SVGIG (reference sequence). The CDR3 DNA reads as TGTGCCTGGAGTCTCCAACTAGCGGGAGACAATGAGCAGTTCTTC. This translates into CAWSLQLAGDNEQFF.

This clone appeared a single time. V gene TRBV2 combines with J gene TRBJ1-3; D is unresolved. Per germline, CDR1 SNHLY and CDR2 FYNNEI. There are 14 residues in the CDR3. Trimming cost V 1 base and J 4 bases, with 8 bases left between them. The CDR3 region has the DNA TGTGCCAGCAGTGAAGGCGAAAAAGGAAACACCATATATTTT. It codes for CASSEGEKGNTIYF.

CDR3 nucleotides: TGTGCCAGCAGTTTAAGGGGAGGGTATCCAGATACGCAGTATTTT. It translates to CASSLRGGYPDTQYF. The chain joins TRBV27 to TRBJ2-3, with 7 bases matching TRBD2. The CDR3 has 15 residues. Losses at the gene ends were 2 bases for V and 4 bases for J; bases not matched to a gene: 6. Germline CDR1 MNHEY, CDR2 SMNVEV (reference sequence).

The chain joins TRBV19 to TRBJ1-5; 8 bases are a match to TRBD1. This CDR3 region has 17 residues. The J segment lost 5 bases and the V segment lost 0 bases, leaving 9 bases of the junction unmatched. CDR1 and CDR2 (germline): LNHDA, SQIVND (reference sequence). The CDR3 spells CASSIDRTGGRHQPQHF. CDR3 in DNA: TGTGCCAGTAGTATAGATCGAACAGGGGGAAGGCATCAGCCCCAGCATTTT.

This chain joins TRBV4-1 and TRBJ1-6; D is unresolved. V dropped 1 base and J dropped 0 bases, with 4 bases sitting between them. The CDR3 covers 15 residues. Germline CDR1 and CDR2: MGHRA and YSYEKL. Written as DNA, the CDR3 is TGCGCCAGCAGCCAAGGGAGCTCCTATAATTCACCCCTCCACTTT. It specifies CASSQGSSYNSPLHF.

The J gene is TRBJ2-7, the V gene TRBV4-2; 7 bases are a match to TRBD2. J gave up 0 bases and V 4 bases, and 12 bases lay outside the gene matches. The length of the CDR3 is 17 residues. The germline CDR1 and CDR2 sequences are LGHNA and YNFKEQ. The CDR3 is CASSPSRWAGASYEQYF. The CDR3 DNA is TGTGCCAGCAGCCCCTCCCGGTGGGCGGGAGCCTCCTACGAGCAGTACTTC.

The gene calls are TRBV11-2 and TRBJ1-4; unclear D gene. The germline V gene has CDR1 SGHAT and CDR2 FQNNGV. This CDR3 contains 13 residues. Trimming removed 2 bases at V and 5 bases at J, with 6 bases between. CDR3 nucleotides: TGTGCCAGCAGCTTAAGGGTAAATGAAAAACTGTTTTTT. It specifies CASSLRVNEKLFF.

The chain employs TRBV10-3 and TRBJ2-7; a possible D gene is TRBD2 (6 bases). Germline V gene lookup returns CDR1 ENHRY and CDR2 SYGVKD. Trimming took off 2 bases at V and 3 bases at J, with 14 bases between the two ends. This CDR3 comprises 15 residues. In DNA form, the CDR3 reads TGTGCCATCAGTGAGCGAGGAGGGGCGGACTACGAGCAGTACTTC. Protein: CAISERGGADYEQYF.

The rearrangement joins TRBV10-3 to TRBJ2-5, with TRBD2 matching 11 bases. V lost 4 bases to trimming and J lost 4 bases; unmatched junction nucleotides: 2. The germline V gene encodes CDR1 ENHRY and CDR2 SYGVKD. The CDR3 loop spans 14 amino acids. Here the CDR3 DNA reads TGTGCCATCAGTGTAGGACTAGCGGGAGAGACCCAGTACTTC. Encoded protein: CAISVGLAGETQYF.

This sequence joins TRBV7-6 and TRBJ1-1, with a possible D match to TRBD1 (5 bases). The germline V and J ends were trimmed by 2 bases and 0 bases, with 19 bases remaining between them. The CDR3 is 18 amino acids. Germline values: CDR1 SGHVS, CDR2 FNYEAQ. The CDR3 region has the DNA TGTGCCAGCAGCTTATCAGGGAATGGTGGCTTGCTGAACACTGAAGCTTTCTTT. Its protein is CASSLSGNGGLLNTEAFF.

V is TRBV28 and J is TRBJ1-2; TRBD1 is a possible D gene (5 bases). CDR1 is MDHEN and CDR2 is SYDVKM in the germline V gene. This CDR3 comprises 14 residues. Trimming stripped 6 bases from V and 4 bases from J, with 15 bases between. For the CDR3, the DNA is TGTGCCAGCAGCTCGGGACTCGTAGGCTATGGCTACACCTTC. Residues: CASSSGLVGYGYTF.

The CDR3 nucleotides read TGTGCCAGCAGCTTGGGATGGCGGGAGGTGAATGAGCAGTTCTTC. Protein: CASSLGWREVNEQFF. The chain joins TRBV5-5 to TRBJ2-1, with 8 nucleotides matching TRBD2. J lost 7 bases, V lost 0 bases, and 6 bases had no gene match. This CDR3 region has 15 residues. Germline-derived CDR1 and CDR2 are SGHKS and YYEKEE (reference sequence). Full variable domain (remainder filled in from reference TRBV5-5 and TRBJ2-1): DAGVTQSPTHLIKTRGQQVTLRCSPISGHKSVSWYQQVLGQGPQFIFQYYEKEERGRGNFPDRFSARQFPNYSSELNVNALLLGDSALYLCASSLGWREVNEQFFGPGTRLTVL.

V usage is TRBV1 and J usage is TRBJ2-6; TRBD2 is taken as the D call from the table, unchecked against the DNA. TRBV1 is described as a pseudogene. This CDR3 has 16 residues. The CDR3 nucleotides read TGCACCAGCAGAATCCCCCGGGGTTCTGGGGCCAACGTCCTGACTTTC. Protein: CTSRIPRGSGANVLTF.

V usage is TRBV5-1 and J usage is TRBJ2-1; D call uncertain. Germline loops: CDR1 SGHRS, CDR2 YFSETQ. The CDR3 spans 13 residues. Trimming stripped 4 bases from V and 9 bases from J, with 14 bases between. The CDR3 DNA reads as TGCGCCAGCAGCGCCGACCCACGTGGTGAGCAGTTCTTC. This gives the protein CASSADPRGEQFF.